The T cell receptor beta chain described here comes from a study of monozygotic twins with inflammatory bowel disease (dated by TCRdb to about 2019). For the wider study: The complete study included 28 monozygotic twin pairs: 19 IBD-discordant Danish pairs and nine German pairs, of which four were IBD-concordant and five were IBD-discordant. Within discordant pairs, disease-associated traits were sought mainly by comparing IBD patients with their genetically identical healthy co-twins. Each individual had, on average, about 151 000 unique TCRalpha sequences and 181 000 unique TCRbeta sequences available for analysis. The paper as a whole reports these results and caveats: Different T cell subtypes could not be distinguished in the analysis. IBD patients shared fewer clonotypes with other individuals than healthy twins did, most markedly in patients showing signs of disease activity. Because patients received different immunosuppressive treatments, the repertoires may have picked up extra background noise and variability between individuals. Measured by the inverse Simpson index, TCRbeta repertoire diversity was lower in IBD patients than in their healthy co-twins. No single strong signal or clonotype linked to IBD turned up in the results, so the idea that one exists was not supported. Repertoire similarity did not differ between concordant and discordant twins, possibly due to limited statistical power.

The CDR1 and CDR2 encoded by the germline V gene are KGHSH and LQKENI. There are 14 amino acids in the CDR3, from cysteine to phenylalanine inclusive. The entry carries no DNA sequence. The protocol used for the library was 5' RACE. For each TCR library, 3,000 to 3,500 ng of total RNA was used. For each sample, cDNA synthesis with SMARTScribe reverse transcriptase was split into eight separate reactions. During cDNA synthesis, unique molecular identifiers containing a 6-nucleotide sample barcode were introduced by template switching. TCRalpha and TCRbeta cDNA was amplified in two nested PCRs of approximately 16 and 10 cycles, and bead purification was carried out after each PCR. Before amplification, the cDNA was treated with uracil DNA-glycosylase and purified using the QIAquick PCR purification kit. The second PCR added Illumina TruSeq-compatible adapters along with sample-specific barcodes. TapeStation and Qubit were used to check library quality and concentration, and roughly 5.5 ng of each library was pooled. Sequencing of the pooled libraries was done on an Illumina HiSeq2500 single-index Rapid Run using custom sequencing primers and 2 x 100 bp reads. The authors processed their data as follows. UMI-based consensus assembly with MiGEC version 1.2.6 was used to correct PCR and sequencing errors. V(D)J alignment, clonotype assembly and CDR3 extraction were performed with MiXCR version 2.1.1. Normalisation of gene usage, clonotype sharing and MAIT/NKT TCR abundance was achieved by analysing the top 1000, 10 000 and 20 000 clonotypes per sample. Diversity was computed as the inverse Simpson index with the vegan R package after downsampling to 27 000 UMIs. Paired Mann-Whitney U tests were applied to discordant twin pairs, with Benjamini-Hochberg correction for multiple testing. Each entry corresponds to one CDR3 protein sequence from reads that TCRdb reprocessed, and DNA is not given. The V and J calls come from TCRdb's annotation, not from the publication. The sample's records list fewer than 550,000 distinct CDR3 sequences. Of the sample, approximately 2.4% falls within the top ten clones.

In regard to this clonotype: The clone's antigen remains unknown.

A roughly 2.7 ml peripheral blood sample was drawn into PAXgene tubes per donor and stored at -80°C. Without T cell sorting, total RNA was isolated from whole blood using the PAXgene blood miRNA kit on an automated QIAcube. Peripheral blood from monozygotic twin pairs, either concordant or discordant for inflammatory bowel disease, underwent deep TCRalpha and TCRbeta repertoire profiling that used unique molecular barcoding. Smoking habits were recorded for all twin pairs, and each individual was classified as a current, former or never smoker. The sequence joins TRBV18 to TRBJ2-3; TCRdb reports TRBD2, a call that lacks DNA to check it against. Material: blood. The sequence was obtained from a human donor with ulcerative colitis or Crohn's disease, or a healthy co-twin of an affected twin (not recorded which). This receptor carries the CDR3 CASSPSPYTDTQYF.